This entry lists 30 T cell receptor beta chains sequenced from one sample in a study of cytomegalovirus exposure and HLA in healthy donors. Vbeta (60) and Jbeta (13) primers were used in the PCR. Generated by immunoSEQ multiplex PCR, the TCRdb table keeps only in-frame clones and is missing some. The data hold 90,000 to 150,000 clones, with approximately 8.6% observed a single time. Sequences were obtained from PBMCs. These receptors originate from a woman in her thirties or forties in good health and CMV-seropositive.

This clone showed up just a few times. CDR3 sequence reads: CASSLESSGNTIYF. CDR3 bases: TGTGCCAGCAGCTTGGAGAGCTCTGGAAACACCATATATTTT. The chain combines TRBV5-4 with TRBJ1-3; D ambiguous. The CDR3 extends over 14 amino acids. Per germline, CDR1 SGHNT and CDR2 YYREEE (reference sequence). The germline V and J ends were trimmed by 0 bases and 0 bases, with 4 bases remaining between them.

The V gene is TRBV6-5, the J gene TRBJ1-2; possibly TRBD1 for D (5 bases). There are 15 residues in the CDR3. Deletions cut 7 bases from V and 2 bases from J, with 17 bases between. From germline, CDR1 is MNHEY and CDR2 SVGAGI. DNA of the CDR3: TGTGCCAGCACCCCGCGGCAGGGAACAAACTATGGCTACACCTTC. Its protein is CASTPRQGTNYGYTF.

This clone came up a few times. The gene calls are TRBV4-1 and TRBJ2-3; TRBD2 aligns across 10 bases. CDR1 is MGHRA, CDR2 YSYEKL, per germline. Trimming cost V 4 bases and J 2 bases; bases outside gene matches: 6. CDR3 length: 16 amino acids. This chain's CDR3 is CASSRAGGYSTDTQYF. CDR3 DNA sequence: TGCGCCAGCAGCCGAGCGGGGGGGTATTCCACAGATACGCAGTATTTT.

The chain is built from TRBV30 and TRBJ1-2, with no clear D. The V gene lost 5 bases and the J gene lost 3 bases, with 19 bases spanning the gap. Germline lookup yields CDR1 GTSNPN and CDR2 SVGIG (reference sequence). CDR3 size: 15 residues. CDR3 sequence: CAWQAPQPGHYGYTF. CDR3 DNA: TGTGCCTGGCAGGCTCCCCAACCAGGCCACTATGGCTACACCTTC.

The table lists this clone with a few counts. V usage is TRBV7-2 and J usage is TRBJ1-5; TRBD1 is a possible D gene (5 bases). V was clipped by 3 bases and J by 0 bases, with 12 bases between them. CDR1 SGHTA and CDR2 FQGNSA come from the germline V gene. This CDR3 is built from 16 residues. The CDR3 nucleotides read TGTGCCAGCAGCTTGGGCTGGCAGGGTAGCAATCAGCCCCAGCATTTT. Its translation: CASSLGWQGSNQPQHF.

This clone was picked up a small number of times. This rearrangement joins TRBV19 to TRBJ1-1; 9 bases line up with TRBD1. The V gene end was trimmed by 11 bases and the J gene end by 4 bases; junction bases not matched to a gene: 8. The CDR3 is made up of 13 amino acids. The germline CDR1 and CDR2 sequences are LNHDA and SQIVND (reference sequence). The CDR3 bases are TGTGCCGTCTGGGACAGGGTATCCACTGAAGCTTTCTTT. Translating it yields CAVWDRVSTEAFF. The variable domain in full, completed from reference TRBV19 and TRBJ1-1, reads DGGITQSPKYLFRKEGQNVTLSCEQNLNHDAMYWYRQDPGQGLRLIYYSQIVNDFQKGDIAEGYSVSREKKESFPLTVTSAQKNPTAFYLCAVWDRVSTEAFFGQGTRLTVV.

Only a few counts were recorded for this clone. This CDR3 is CAISEAVSQKFDTQYF. CDR3 bases: TGTGCCATCAGTGAGGCCGTCTCGCAGAAATTCGATACGCAGTATTTT. The chain combines TRBV10-3 with TRBJ2-3; D gene unclear. Germline V gene data show CDR1 as ENHRY and CDR2 as SYGVKD. This CDR3 is built from 16 residues. V was trimmed by 2 bases and J by 6 bases, leaving 18 bases between them.

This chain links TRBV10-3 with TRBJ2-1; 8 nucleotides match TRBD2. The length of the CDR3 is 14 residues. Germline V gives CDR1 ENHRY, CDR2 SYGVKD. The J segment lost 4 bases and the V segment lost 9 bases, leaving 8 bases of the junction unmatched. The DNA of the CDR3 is TGTGCCATTAGCGAAGCGGGGGTGTACAATGAGCAGTTCTTC. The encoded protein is CAISEAGVYNEQFF.

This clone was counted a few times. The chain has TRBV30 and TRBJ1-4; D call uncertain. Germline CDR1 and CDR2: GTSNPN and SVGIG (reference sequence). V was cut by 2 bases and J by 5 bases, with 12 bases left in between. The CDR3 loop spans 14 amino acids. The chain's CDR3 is CAWSPGSENEKLFF. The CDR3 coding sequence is TGTGCCTGGAGTCCGGGGTCAGAAAATGAAAAACTGTTTTTT.

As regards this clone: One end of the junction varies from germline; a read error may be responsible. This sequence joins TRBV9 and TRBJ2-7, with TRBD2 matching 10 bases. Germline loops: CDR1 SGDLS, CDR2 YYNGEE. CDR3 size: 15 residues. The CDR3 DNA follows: TGTGCCAGCAGCGTAGTAGTCACTAGCGGGGAGCCCCGGCACTTC. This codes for CASSVVVTSGEPRHF.

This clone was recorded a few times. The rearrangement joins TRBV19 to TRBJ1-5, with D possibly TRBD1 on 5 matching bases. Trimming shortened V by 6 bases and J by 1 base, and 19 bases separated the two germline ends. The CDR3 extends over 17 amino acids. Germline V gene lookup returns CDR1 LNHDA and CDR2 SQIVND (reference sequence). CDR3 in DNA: TGTGCCAGTAGGCCCTCCCGGGGGGGTAGGAGCAATCAGCCCCAGCATTTT. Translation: CASRPSRGGRSNQPQHF.

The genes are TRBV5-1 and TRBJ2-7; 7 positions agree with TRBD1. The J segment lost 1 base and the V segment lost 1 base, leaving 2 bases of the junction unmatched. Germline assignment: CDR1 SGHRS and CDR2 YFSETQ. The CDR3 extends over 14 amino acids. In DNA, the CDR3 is TGCGCCAGCAGCTTGTCGGGACAGTCCTACGAGCAGTACTTC. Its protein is CASSLSGQSYEQYF.

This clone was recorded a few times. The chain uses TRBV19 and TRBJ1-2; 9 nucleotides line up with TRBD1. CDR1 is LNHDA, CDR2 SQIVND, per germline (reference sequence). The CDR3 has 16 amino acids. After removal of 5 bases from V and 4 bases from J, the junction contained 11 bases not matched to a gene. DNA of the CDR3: TGTGCCAGTAGTCCCAGCGGACAGGGGAAAATCTATGGCTACACCTTC. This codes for CASSPSGQGKIYGYTF.

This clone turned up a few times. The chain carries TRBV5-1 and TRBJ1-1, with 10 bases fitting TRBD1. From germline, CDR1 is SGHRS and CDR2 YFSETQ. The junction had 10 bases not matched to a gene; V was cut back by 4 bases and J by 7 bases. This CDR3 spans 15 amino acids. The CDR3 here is CASSGEPGTGVEAFF. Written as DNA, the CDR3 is TGCGCCAGCAGCGGAGAACCCGGGACAGGGGTTGAAGCTTTCTTT. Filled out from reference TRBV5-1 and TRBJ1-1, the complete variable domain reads KAGVTQTPRYLIKTRGQQVTLSCSPISGHRSVSWYQQTPGQGLQFLFEYFSETQRNKGNFPGRFSGRQFSNSRSEMNVSTLELGDSALYLCASSGEPGTGVEAFFGQGTRLTVV.

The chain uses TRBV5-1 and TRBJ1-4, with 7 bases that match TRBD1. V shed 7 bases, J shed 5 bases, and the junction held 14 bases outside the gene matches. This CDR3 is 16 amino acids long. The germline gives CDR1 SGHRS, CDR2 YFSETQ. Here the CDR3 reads CASRASYRGPNEKLFF. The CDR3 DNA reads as TGCGCCAGCCGAGCAAGCTACAGGGGTCCGAATGAAAAACTGTTTTTT.

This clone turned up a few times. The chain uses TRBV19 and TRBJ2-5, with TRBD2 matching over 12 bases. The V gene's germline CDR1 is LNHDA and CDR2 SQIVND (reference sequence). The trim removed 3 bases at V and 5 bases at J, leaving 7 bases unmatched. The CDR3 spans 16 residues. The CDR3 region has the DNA TGTGCCAGTAGTATCTCTAGCGGGGGGGCCGCGGAGACCCAGTACTTC. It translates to CASSISSGGAAETQYF. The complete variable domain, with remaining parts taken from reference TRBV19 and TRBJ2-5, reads DGGITQSPKYLFRKEGQNVTLSCEQNLNHDAMYWYRQDPGQGLRLIYYSQIVNDFQKGDIAEGYSVSREKKESFPLTVTSAQKNPTAFYLCASSISSGGAAETQYFGPGTRLLVL.

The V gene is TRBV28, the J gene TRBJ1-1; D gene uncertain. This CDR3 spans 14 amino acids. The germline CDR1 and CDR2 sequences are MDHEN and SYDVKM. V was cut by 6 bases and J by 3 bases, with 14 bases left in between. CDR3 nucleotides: TGTGCCAGCAGGCTCCCCTTACAGTACACTGAAGCTTTCTTT. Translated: CASRLPLQYTEAFF. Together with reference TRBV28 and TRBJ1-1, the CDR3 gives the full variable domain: DVKVTQSSRYLVKRTGEKVFLECVQDMDHENMFWYRQDPGLGLRLIYFSYDVKMKEKGDIPEGYSVSREKKERFSLILESASTNQTSMYLCASRLPLQYTEAFFGQGTRLTVV.

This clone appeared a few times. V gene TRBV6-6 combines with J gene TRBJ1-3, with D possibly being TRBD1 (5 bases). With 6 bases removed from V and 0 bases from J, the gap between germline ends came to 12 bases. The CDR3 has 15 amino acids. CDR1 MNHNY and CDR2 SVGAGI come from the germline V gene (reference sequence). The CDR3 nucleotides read TGTGCCAGCAGCCGCGCAGGGAACTCTGGAAACACCATATATTTT. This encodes CASSRAGNSGNTIYF.

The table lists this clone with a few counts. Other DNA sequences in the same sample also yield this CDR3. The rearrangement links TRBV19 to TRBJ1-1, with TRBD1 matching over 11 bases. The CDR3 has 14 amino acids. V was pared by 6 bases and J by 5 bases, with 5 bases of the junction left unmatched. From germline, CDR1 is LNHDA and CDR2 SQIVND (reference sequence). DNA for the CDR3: TGTGCCAGTAGCACCGGGACAGGGGGGACTGAAGCTTTCTTT. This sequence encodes CASSTGTGGTEAFF. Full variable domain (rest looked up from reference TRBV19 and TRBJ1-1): DGGITQSPKYLFRKEGQNVTLSCEQNLNHDAMYWYRQDPGQGLRLIYYSQIVNDFQKGDIAEGYSVSREKKESFPLTVTSAQKNPTAFYLCASSTGTGGTEAFFGQGTRLTVV.

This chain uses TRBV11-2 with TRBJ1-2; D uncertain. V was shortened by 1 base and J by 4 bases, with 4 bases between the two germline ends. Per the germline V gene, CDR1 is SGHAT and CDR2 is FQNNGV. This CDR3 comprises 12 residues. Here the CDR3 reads CASSLGGYGYTF. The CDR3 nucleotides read TGTGCCAGCAGCTTAGGCGGCTATGGCTACACCTTC.

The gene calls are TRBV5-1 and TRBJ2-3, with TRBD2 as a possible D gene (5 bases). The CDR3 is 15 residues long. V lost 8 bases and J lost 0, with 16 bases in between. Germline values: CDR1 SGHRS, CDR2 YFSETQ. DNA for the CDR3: TGCGCCAGTCTTAACGGGGATCCTAGCACAGATACGCAGTATTTT. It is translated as CASLNGDPSTDTQYF.

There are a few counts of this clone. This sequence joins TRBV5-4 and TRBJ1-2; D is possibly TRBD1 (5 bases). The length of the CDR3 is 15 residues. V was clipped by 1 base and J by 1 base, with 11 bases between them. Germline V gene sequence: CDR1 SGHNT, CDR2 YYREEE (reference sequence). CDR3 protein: CASSLFGQLNYGYTF. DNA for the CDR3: TGTGCCAGCAGCTTGTTCGGACAACTTAACTATGGCTACACCTTC.

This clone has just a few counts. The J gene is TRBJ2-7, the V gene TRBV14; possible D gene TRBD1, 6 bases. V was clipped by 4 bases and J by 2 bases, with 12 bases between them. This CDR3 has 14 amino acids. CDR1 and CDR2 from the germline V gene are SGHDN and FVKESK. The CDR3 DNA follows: TGTGCCAGCAGCCGCAGGGGAATAACCTACGAGCAGTACTTC. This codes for CASSRRGITYEQYF.

The CDR3 sequence is CASSLVSGRNTEAFF. CDR3 sequence (DNA): TGCGCCAGCAGCTTGGTTTCAGGAAGAAACACTGAAGCTTTCTTT. The gene calls are TRBV5-1 and TRBJ1-1; D is unclear. Germline CDR1 and CDR2: SGHRS and YFSETQ. Trimming removed 0 bases from V and 2 bases from J, with 11 bases in between. This CDR3 region has 15 residues.

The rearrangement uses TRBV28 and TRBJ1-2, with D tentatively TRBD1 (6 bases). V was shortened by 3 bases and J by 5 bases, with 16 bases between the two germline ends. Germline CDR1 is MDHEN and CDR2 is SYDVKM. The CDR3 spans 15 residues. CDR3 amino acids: CASSFPTGLPYGYTF. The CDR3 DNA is TGTGCCAGCAGTTTTCCGACAGGCCTTCCGTATGGCTACACCTTC.

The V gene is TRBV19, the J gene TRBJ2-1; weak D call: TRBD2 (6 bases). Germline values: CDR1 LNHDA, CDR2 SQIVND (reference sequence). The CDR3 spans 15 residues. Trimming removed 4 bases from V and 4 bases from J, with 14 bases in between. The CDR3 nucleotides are TGTGCCAGTAGTAAATCGGGCGGGGTTTACAATGAGCAGTTCTTC. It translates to CASSKSGGVYNEQFF.

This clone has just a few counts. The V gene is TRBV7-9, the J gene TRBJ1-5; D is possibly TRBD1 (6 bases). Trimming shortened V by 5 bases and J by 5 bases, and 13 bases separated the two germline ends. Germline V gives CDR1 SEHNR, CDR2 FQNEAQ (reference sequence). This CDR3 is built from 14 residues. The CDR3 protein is CASSTRGGDQPQHF. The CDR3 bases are TGTGCCAGCAGCACCAGGGGTGGGGATCAGCCCCAGCATTTT.

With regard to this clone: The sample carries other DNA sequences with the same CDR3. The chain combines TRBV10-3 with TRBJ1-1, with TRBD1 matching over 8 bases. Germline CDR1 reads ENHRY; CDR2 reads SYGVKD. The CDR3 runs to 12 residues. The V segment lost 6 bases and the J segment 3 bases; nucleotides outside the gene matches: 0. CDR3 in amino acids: CAIRTGDTEAFF. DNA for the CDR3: TGTGCCATCAGGACAGGGGACACTGAAGCTTTCTTT.

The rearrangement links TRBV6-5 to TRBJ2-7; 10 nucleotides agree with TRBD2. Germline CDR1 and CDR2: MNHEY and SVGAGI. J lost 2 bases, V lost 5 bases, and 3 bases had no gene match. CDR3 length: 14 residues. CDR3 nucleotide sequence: TGTGCCAGCAGTCAAAGCGGGGGGGCCTACGAGCAGTACTTC. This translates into CASSQSGGAYEQYF.

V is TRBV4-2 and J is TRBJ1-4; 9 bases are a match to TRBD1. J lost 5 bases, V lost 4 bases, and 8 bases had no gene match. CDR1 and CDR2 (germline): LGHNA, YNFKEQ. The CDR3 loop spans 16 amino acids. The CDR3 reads CASSLNKGQGNEKLFF. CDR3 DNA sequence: TGTGCCAGCAGCCTAAACAAAGGACAGGGGAATGAAAAACTGTTTTTT.